The 9 T cell receptor beta chains presented below share a single source sample, sequenced in a study of early T cells in non-severe SARS-CoV-2 infection. TCRdb called the 5' RACE reads again in MiXCR, with one record for every CDR3 protein. Of around 89,000 distinct CDR3 sequences in the sample, roughly 15% were seen once. Sequencing was performed on whole blood. The receptor source for this set is an adult who was a healthcare worker with PCR-confirmed SARS-CoV-2 infection or an uninfected control (not recorded which).

The V gene is TRBV6-5, the J gene TRBJ2-2; unclear D gene. Per germline, CDR1 MNHEY and CDR2 SVGAGI. The CDR3 length is 16 residues. Trimming cost V 2 bases and J 2 bases, with 12 bases left between them. The CDR3 sequence is CASSYEQNLNTGELFF. In DNA, the CDR3 is TGTGCCAGCAGTTACGAGCAGAACCTAAACACCGGGGAGCTGTTTTTT.

The table lists this clonotype with a few counts. The gene calls are TRBV15 and TRBJ2-1; tentatively, D is TRBD2 (5 bases). The germline gives CDR1 LNHNV, CDR2 YYDKDF (reference sequence). The CDR3 runs to 19 residues. Trimming took 1 base from V and 2 from J, leaving 21 bases between them. This CDR3 is CATSRGGGSSGKTYNEQFF. CDR3 sequence (DNA): TGTGCCACCAGCAGAGGAGGAGGATCCAGTGGGAAAACCTACAATGAGCAGTTCTTC.

In this sample, this clonotype turned up a few times. The chain joins TRBV29-1 to TRBJ1-2; D call uncertain. The CDR3 has 11 residues. V lost 6 bases and J 4 bases, leaving 9 bases between the germline ends. Per germline, CDR1 SQVTM and CDR2 ANQGSEA. The DNA for the CDR3 is TGCAGCGTCACCGAGACCTATGGCTACACCTTC. Its translation is CSVTETYGYTF.

This clonotype occurred a few times. The chain has TRBV7-9 and TRBJ2-5; TRBD2 is a possible D gene (5 bases). V lost 3 bases, J lost 2 bases, and 13 bases lay in between. The germline V gene encodes CDR1 SEHNR and CDR2 FQNEAQ (reference sequence). This CDR3 is 15 amino acids long. Here the CDR3 reads CASSFLMRVQETQYF. For the CDR3, the DNA is TGTGCCAGCAGCTTCCTCATGCGGGTACAAGAGACCCAGTACTTC.

At least ten counts were recorded for this clonotype. The chain couples TRBV5-5 to TRBJ2-7; unclear D gene. The CDR3 is made up of 14 amino acids. V was pared by 0 bases and J by 0 bases, with 7 bases between. Per the germline V gene, CDR1 is SGHKS and CDR2 is YYEKEE (reference sequence). CDR3 loop: CASSLEGSSYEQYV. DNA of the CDR3: TGTGCCAGCAGCTTGGAGGGCAGCTCCTACGAGCAGTACGTC.

The rearrangement links TRBV20-1 to TRBJ1-5, with a possible D match to TRBD1 (6 bases). The germline gives CDR1 DFQATT, CDR2 SNEGSKA (reference sequence). CDR3 length: 18 residues. With 0 bases removed from V and 3 bases from J, the gap between germline ends came to 21 bases. The CDR3 loop is CSARELQGLGNFNQPQHF. CDR3 sequence (DNA): TGCAGTGCTAGAGAGCTTCAGGGGTTGGGTAATTTCAATCAGCCCCAGCATTTT.

This chain's CDR3 is CASSPGTSGGSTDTQYF. For the CDR3, the DNA is TGCGCCAGCAGCCCAGGGACTAGCGGGGGGAGCACAGATACGCAGTATTTT. The V call is TRBV5-1, the J call TRBJ2-3; TRBD2 matches at 15 bases. The CDR3 is made up of 17 amino acids. The trim removed 4 bases at V and 0 bases at J, leaving 3 bases unmatched. Germline CDR1 SGHRS, CDR2 YFSETQ.

The V gene is TRBV6-6, the J gene TRBJ1-2; no reliable D call. CDR1 MNHNY and CDR2 SVGAGI come from the germline V gene (reference sequence). V gave up 2 bases and J gave up 0 bases, with 10 bases separating them. The CDR3 spans 15 residues. CDR3 coding DNA: TGTGCCAGCAGTTACCTCCAGGCTGCTAACTATGGCTACACCTTC. It encodes CASSYLQAANYGYTF.

In this sample, this clonotype turned up a few times. J is TRBJ2-1 and V is TRBV5-1; 10 positions agree with TRBD1. The germline CDR1 and CDR2 sequences are SGHRS and YFSETQ. The CDR3 consists of 17 residues. V shed 4 bases and J 2 bases; nucleotides not matched to a gene: 9. CDR3 loop: CASSPRDRGVPYNEQFF. In nucleotides, the CDR3 is TGCGCCAGCAGCCCCCGGGACAGGGGTGTGCCCTACAATGAGCAGTTCTTC.